This TCR beta chain was identified during a study of T cells in Graves' hyperthyroidism and ophthalmopathy (dated by TCRdb to between 2018 and 2021). Study-wide context: Peripheral blood samples were taken at initial diagnosis, before any treatment was given. To identify distinguishing TCR V-J signatures, a discovery cohort of about 95 patients was used, comprising 43 with Graves' ophthalmopathy and around 57 with stable Graves' hyperthyroidism. Prospective prediction of ophthalmopathy was tested in an independent validation cohort consisting of 18 to 20 hyperthyroidism patients and some 16 patients who later progressed to ophthalmopathy. The approximately 95 discovery patients were divided at random into training and test sets in a 7:3 ratio. In several Graves' hyperthyroidism patients, the study also compared T-cell repertoires from thyroid tissue with T-cell repertoires from blood. Once sampling was done, hyperthyroidism patients were given methimazole at a starting dose of 30 mg daily, whereas ophthalmopathy patients were given high-dose intravenous methylprednisolone. TCR Vbeta CDR3 sequencing of 135 peripheral blood samples (43 ophthalmopathy, 70 to 85 hyperthyroidism and roughly 17 progressor patients) is reported in the paper.

Points the paper makes about the study in general: No statistical method was used to fix the sample size in advance, and group allocation was not hidden from the investigators. In validation, progression to ophthalmopathy was predicted by the model with approximately 67% sensitivity and 72% to 85% specificity, a median of 6.5 months before onset. Most expanded thyroid clonotypes (frequency above 0.001) were also detected in blood, suggesting blood repertoires may reflect thyroid immune responses. Ophthalmopathy was separated from stable hyperthyroidism by a 13 V-J signature model, with about 88% sensitivity and about 81% specificity obtained in cross-validation and 80%/75% obtained in testing.

The CDR3 runs 14 amino acids, cysteine and phenylalanine included. Kept here is only the CDR3 DNA, which spans 42 bases and is read in frame from base 1. From a lookup of the germline V gene (reference sequence), CDR1 and CDR2 are LNHDA and SQIVND. The germline V end is reduced by 3 bases and the J end by 1 base; junction bases left unmatched: 0. The TCR beta CDR3 regions were amplified from the RNA transcripts. A first-round RT-PCR of the TCR CDR3 used the HTBI primer set with the Qiagen OneStep RT-PCR kit. A second multiplex PCR round built the libraries, followed by size selection and purification. Libraries were sequenced paired-end with 100 bp reads on an Illumina HiSeq2000. Regarding the original processing steps: SOAPnuke was used to process the raw data, removing reads that contained adapters or uncalled bases, had a mean Phred below 15, or lacked an exact match to the constant primer or identifier. COPE v1.2.5 was used to merge high-quality paired reads, and clonotypes were defined as unique nucleotide sequences. MiTCR v1.1 was used to align the clonotypes against IMGT TRBV, TRBD and TRBJ reference segments. Analysis was restricted to V-J combinations with a frequency above 0.0001, which covered about 99% of repertoires. A TCS score was defined as the ratio between F50 (clonal expansion) and ExV (chaos), using BLOSUM62-based TCRdist between CDR3 peptides within each V-J. Welch's t-statistics and random forest reduced approximately 520 V-J features to about 12, which were used in a naive Bayes classifier (R e1071). TCRdb reanalyzed the raw reads on its own, using fastp at Q25 for trimming and MiXCR for clone calling, and kept in-frame beta chains. Every entry covers one CDR3 protein and lists the most common genes and DNA from its rows. The V and J calls were not made by the authors but by TCRdb's processing. The table for this sample lists over 200,000 distinct CDR3 sequences; about a sixth of them were counted only once. Of the sample, just under 45% falls within the top ten clones.

There are a few counts of this clonotype. Its antigen is not yet known. It has no much larger one-base neighbor in the sample; base qualities were not kept. Stable Graves' hyperthyroidism was defined as the absence of progression to ophthalmopathy over 18 months of follow-up. Hyperthyroidism patients were aged 18 to 65 years and newly diagnosed, with disease duration of less than 2 months. Exclusion was applied to patients with uncontrolled infections, other autoimmune diseases, pregnancy or lactation. Diagnoses were based on clinical symptoms, serum thyroxine and TRAb, thyroid ultrasound and orbital computed tomography. PBMCs were separated from roughly 10 ml of fresh peripheral blood using Ficoll-Paque density gradient centrifugation. Trizol reagent was used to extract total RNA, and RNA quality was then checked on an Agilent 2100 Bioanalyzer.

The sequencing sample was made of blood. The clonotype originates from a man aged 35 to 55 with Graves' hyperthyroidism. The V and J genes are TRBV19 and TRBJ2-3; TRBD1 lines up with 8 middle nucleotides. The DNA sequence is TGTGCCAGTAGTATGACAGGGGGCACAGATACGCAGTATTTT. Translated, it reads CASSMTGGTDTQYF.